Each of the 28 T cell receptor beta chains below was sequenced from the same sample in a study of T cells after yellow fever vaccination. Each CDR3 protein is one row after TCRdb ran MiXCR on the 5' RACE reads. The data contain roughly 250,000 distinct CDR3 sequences, about an eighth of them singletons. The sample consisted of CD4+ T cells sorted from PBMCs, taken 45 days after the yellow fever booster vaccination. These receptors all come from a man between 25 and 39 years old who received the YFV17D yellow fever vaccine.

V gene TRBV12-3 or TRBV12-4 combines with J gene TRBJ1-5, with D possibly matching TRBD1 (6 bases). The CDR3 totals 13 residues. The V and J ends lost 6 bases and 7 bases respectively, with 13 bases between them. CDR3 protein: CASSSQGRQPQHF. The CDR3 DNA reads as TGTGCCAGCAGCTCCCAGGGGAGGCAGCCCCAGCATTTT.

The V gene is TRBV7-9, the J gene TRBJ2-7; D may be TRBD2 (6 bases). Germline V gene data show CDR1 as SEHNR and CDR2 as FQNEAQ (reference sequence). Trimming cost V 4 bases and J 5 bases, with 21 bases left between them. The CDR3 consists of 16 residues. CDR3 region: CASSSVAKDYLNEQYF. DNA of the CDR3: TGTGCCAGCAGCTCCGTTGCAAAGGACTATTTAAACGAGCAGTACTTC.

V and J are TRBV12-3 or TRBV12-4 and TRBJ2-1; TRBD1 matches 10 bases. The CDR3 sequence is 14 residues long. The J segment lost 4 bases and the V segment lost 9 bases, leaving 6 bases of the junction unmatched. The chain's CDR3 is CASLLDRGYNEQFF. CDR3 bases: TGTGCCAGTCTCCTGGACAGGGGGTACAATGAGCAGTTCTTC.

The V call is TRBV30, the J call TRBJ2-2; tentatively, D is TRBD1 (6 bases). Germline V lookup: CDR1 GTSNPN, CDR2 SVGIG (reference sequence). The length of the CDR3 is 13 residues. The CDR3, as DNA: TGTGCGCTGGGGGCTAGGAACACCGGGGAGCTGTTTTTT. Translation gives CALGARNTGELFF.

The V gene is TRBV12-3 or TRBV12-4, the J gene TRBJ2-7, with 9 bases that match TRBD2. With V trimmed by 7 bases and J by 6 bases, 13 bases remained unmatched. The CDR3 is 15 amino acids. CDR3: CASNLAGSTSSEQYF. CDR3 sequence (DNA): TGTGCCAGCAACCTAGCGGGATCCACCTCTTCCGAGCAGTACTTC.

This clonotype was counted a few times. The chain couples TRBV5-1 to TRBJ2-3; D remains unclear. V gave up 4 bases and J gave up 0 bases, with 6 bases separating them. CDR1 and CDR2 from the germline V gene are SGHRS and YFSETQ. The CDR3 spans 13 residues. CDR3 bases: TGCGCCAGCAGCCAGCCTAGCACAGATACGCAGTATTTT. Its protein product is CASSQPSTDTQYF.

This clonotype was counted at least ten times. The J gene is TRBJ1-6, the V gene TRBV7-2; D might be TRBD1 (5 bases). Germline V CDR1 and CDR2: SGHTA, FQGNSA. The CDR3 has 15 amino acids. With 5 bases removed from V and 10 bases from J, the gap between germline ends came to 18 bases. DNA for the CDR3: TGTGCCAGCAGCGCTGGGACCTACTTAGGGTCACCCCTCCACTTT. This gives the protein CASSAGTYLGSPLHF.

This clonotype was counted only a few times. The rearrangement uses TRBV12-3 or TRBV12-4 and TRBJ1-5, with D perhaps matching TRBD1 (5 bases). The V and J ends lost 7 bases and 7 bases respectively, with 14 bases between them. CDR3 length: 13 residues. The DNA of the CDR3 is TGTGCCAGCACCTTAGAGGGGCACCAGCCCCAGCATTTT. Amino acid sequence: CASTLEGHQPQHF.

This chain joins TRBV5-1 and TRBJ2-1; 7 bases line up with TRBD2. Per germline, CDR1 SGHRS and CDR2 YFSETQ. V dropped 2 bases and J dropped 5; count of bases not matched to a gene: 10. The length of the CDR3 is 16 residues. CDR3 residues: CASSLRVAGVDNEQFF. The CDR3 coding sequence is TGCGCCAGCAGCTTACGAGTGGCGGGAGTGGACAATGAGCAGTTCTTC.

Only a few counts were recorded for this clonotype. For the CDR3, the DNA is TGTGCCAGCAGCTTAGGGGGACTCCAGACGCAGTATTTT. It codes for CASSLGGLQTQYF. The gene calls are TRBV11-3 and TRBJ2-3; TRBD2 is a possible D gene (6 bases). V was shortened by 1 base and J by 9 bases, with 11 bases between the two germline ends. There are 13 residues in the CDR3. Germline V gene sequence: CDR1 SGHNT, CDR2 YENEEA.

This clonotype has only a few counts. The chain carries TRBV10-3 and TRBJ2-1; 7 nucleotides match TRBD2. Germline loops: CDR1 ENHRY, CDR2 SYGVKD. The CDR3 totals 16 residues. The junction had 11 bases not matched to a gene; V was cut back by 8 bases and J by 1 base. The CDR3 reads CAIEKRKGGSYNEQFF. The CDR3 DNA follows: TGTGCCATCGAGAAGCGTAAGGGAGGGTCCTACAATGAGCAGTTCTTC.

This clonotype turned up a few times. This chain connects TRBV24-1 to TRBJ2-1; D is undetermined. V lost 3 bases and J 10 bases, leaving 9 bases between the germline ends. Looked up from germline, CDR1 is KGHDR and CDR2 is SFDVKD. The CDR3 consists of 12 residues. CDR3: CATSDRAREQFF. In nucleotides, the CDR3 is TGTGCCACCAGTGATAGGGCGAGGGAGCAGTTCTTC.

J is TRBJ2-7 and V is TRBV5-1; D is possibly TRBD2 (5 bases). V was clipped by 7 bases and J by 4 bases, with 12 bases between them. The CDR3 length is 12 residues. Germline assignment: CDR1 SGHRS and CDR2 YFSETQ. DNA of the CDR3: TGCGCCAGCGGGGAGCTCCGGTACGAGCAGTACTTC. Protein sequence: CASGELRYEQYF.

This clonotype showed up just a few times. The rearrangement uses TRBV7-2 and TRBJ2-5; D gene uncertain. The CDR3 is 14 amino acids. Germline loops: CDR1 SGHTA, CDR2 FQGNSA. The V end was cut by 3 bases, the J end by 5 bases, with 13 bases between. The CDR3 here is CASSFNPRGETQYF. The CDR3 DNA follows: TGTGCCAGCAGCTTTAACCCGCGTGGGGAGACCCAGTACTTC.

The genes are TRBV19 and TRBJ1-1, with 9 bases aligning to TRBD1. CDR3 length equals 14 residues. Looked up from germline, CDR1 is LNHDA and CDR2 is SQIVND (reference sequence). Trimming took 6 bases from V and 1 from J; bases not matched to a gene: 3. The CDR3: CASRDRGGNTEAFF. The CDR3 nucleotides are TGTGCCAGTAGGGACAGGGGCGGGAACACTGAAGCTTTCTTT.

This CDR3 is CSAPSSGGRSNQPQHF. The CDR3 DNA sequence: TGCAGTGCACCCTCCTCGGGGGGACGAAGCAATCAGCCCCAGCATTTT. This chain links TRBV20-1 with TRBJ1-5; possible D gene TRBD1, 5 bases. This CDR3 spans 16 amino acids. Per the germline V gene, CDR1 is DFQATT and CDR2 is SNEGSKA (reference sequence). The V end was cut by 6 bases, the J end by 1 base, with 19 bases between.

A few counts support this clonotype. The chain couples TRBV4-3 to TRBJ2-7, with a weak D call TRBD2 (6 bases). Germline V gives CDR1 LGHNA, CDR2 YSLEER. V was shortened by 2 bases and J by 7 bases, with 15 bases between the two germline ends. CDR3 length: 14 residues. DNA of the CDR3: TGCGCCAGCAGCCAAATGACTAGAAGTTTGGAGCAGTACTTC. Translation gives CASSQMTRSLEQYF.

Only a few counts were recorded for this clonotype. The gene calls are TRBV5-4 and TRBJ2-3; no clear D gene. Germline assignment: CDR1 SGHNT and CDR2 YYREEE (reference sequence). V lost 2 bases and J 0 bases, leaving 10 bases between the germline ends. The CDR3 spans 15 residues. CDR3 sequence (DNA): TGTGCCAGCAGCTTCGGCGGAGCTAGCACAGATACGCAGTATTTT. Translation: CASSFGGASTDTQYF.

This chain uses TRBV20-1 with TRBJ2-7; D not certain. The germline V gene encodes CDR1 DFQATT and CDR2 SNEGSKA (reference sequence). CDR3 length: 14 amino acids. V lost 6 bases to trimming and J lost 0 bases, with 15 bases between them. The CDR3 nucleotides are TGCAGTGCCACCCAACCGGGCCCCTCCTACGAGCAGTACTTC. Protein: CSATQPGPSYEQYF.

The rearrangement joins TRBV5-1 to TRBJ2-2, with 8 positions matching TRBD2. The length of the CDR3 is 18 residues. The V gene's germline CDR1 is SGHRS and CDR2 YFSETQ. V shed 4 bases, J shed 0 bases, and the junction held 11 bases outside the gene matches. DNA of the CDR3: TGCGCCAGCAGCCCCCCGCTAACTAGCGGCGCGAACACCGGGGAGCTGTTTTTT. Encoded protein: CASSPPLTSGANTGELFF.

This clonotype was detected a few times. CDR3 residues: CASYLAGAGGEQFF. The CDR3 DNA reads TGTGCCAGCTATCTAGCGGGAGCGGGGGGGGAGCAGTTCTTC. The chain uses TRBV12-3 or TRBV12-4 and TRBJ2-1; 10 bases map to TRBD2. The V segment lost 8 bases and the J segment 10 bases; nucleotides outside the gene matches: 11. CDR3 length: 14 residues.

This clonotype was detected only a few times. The chain links TRBV4-3 to TRBJ2-1, with TRBD1 identical over 10 bases. The CDR3 spans 16 residues. Trimming cost V 4 bases and J 4 bases; bases outside gene matches: 7. CDR1 and CDR2 (germline): LGHNA, YSLEER. CDR3 sequence: CASSRGPGQGYNEQFF. The DNA for the CDR3 is TGCGCCAGCAGCCGAGGACCGGGACAGGGGTACAATGAGCAGTTCTTC.

This clonotype was seen a few times. The genes are TRBV5-1 and TRBJ2-7, with D unclear. Germline values: CDR1 SGHRS, CDR2 YFSETQ. The CDR3 covers 13 residues. Between the trimmed V and J ends, which lost 0 bases and 2 bases, there was a span of 6 bases. The CDR3 sequence is CASSLVGPYEQYF. The CDR3, as DNA: TGCGCCAGCAGCTTGGTCGGCCCCTACGAGCAGTACTTC.

This clonotype was seen more than once but under ten times. In DNA, the CDR3 is TGTGCCAGCACAAAGGACGGCGCAGGGGCCCAGTACTTC. Translated: CASTKDGAGAQYF. The J gene is TRBJ2-5, the V gene TRBV12-3 or TRBV12-4; a possible D gene is TRBD1 (6 bases). Trimming stripped 7 bases from V and 9 bases from J, with 18 bases between. This CDR3 has 13 amino acids.

CDR3 amino acids: CASGRDPFGTAYYEQYF. In nucleotides, the CDR3 is TGTGCCAGCGGCCGGGACCCATTCGGCACCGCCTACTACGAGCAGTACTTC. The chain uses TRBV6-2 or TRBV6-3 and TRBJ2-7, with D possibly being TRBD1 or TRBD2 (5 bases each). The CDR3 totals 17 residues. Deletions cut 8 bases from V and 3 bases from J, with 26 bases between. Germline loops: CDR1 MNHEY, CDR2 SVGEGT.

A few counts support this clonotype. The chain has TRBV18 and TRBJ2-5, with D possibly being TRBD1 or TRBD2 (6 bases each). Deletions cut 6 bases from V and 1 base from J, with 15 bases between. The CDR3 runs 15 residues. Per germline, CDR1 KGHSH and CDR2 LQKENI. CDR3 coding DNA: TGTGCCAGCTCCCCTACCGGGGGCAGCCAAGAGACCCAGTACTTC. Amino acid sequence: CASSPTGGSQETQYF.

The sample holds a few counts of this clonotype. Here the CDR3 reads CASSLNGGRTLLFF. The CDR3 DNA is TGCGCCAGCAGCTTGAACGGGGGGCGCACATTACTGTTCTTC. The rearrangement links TRBV5-1 to TRBJ2-1; D is perhaps TRBD2 (7 bases). Trimming took 1 base from V and 15 from J, leaving 20 bases between them. The CDR3 loop spans 14 amino acids. CDR1 is SGHRS, CDR2 YFSETQ, per germline.

The chain links TRBV18 to TRBJ2-5; D call uncertain. The CDR3 has 11 amino acids. Germline loops: CDR1 KGHSH, CDR2 LQKENI. Trimming removed 2 bases from V and 9 bases from J, with 7 bases in between. The CDR3 is CASSPDVAQYF. CDR3 bases: TGTGCCAGCTCACCAGACGTGGCCCAGTACTTC. Together with reference TRBV18 and TRBJ2-5, the CDR3 gives the full variable domain: NAGVMQNPRHLVRRRGQEARLRCSPMKGHSHVYWYRQLPEEGLKFMVYLQKENIIDESGMPKERFSAEFPKEGPSILRIQQVVRGDSAAYFCASSPDVAQYFGPGTRLLVL.